These 24 T cell receptor beta chains originate from one sample sequenced in a study of shared T cell receptors in the human thymus. Sequencing was performed with immunoSEQ multiplex PCR; in TCRdb, only in-frame clones are kept and a portion is missing. The table includes 700,000 to 750,000 clones, 80% to 90% detected once. These data were also filed under a second study, of human thymus T cells.

Sequencing was carried out using thymocytes. The source is a girl less than two years old with a congenital heart defect.

J is TRBJ2-7 and V is TRBV7-6; maybe TRBD1 (5 bases). V was cut by 5 bases and J by 3 bases, with 11 bases left in between. This CDR3 contains 13 residues. CDR1 and CDR2 (germline): SGHVS, FNYEAQ. As DNA, the CDR3 is TGTGCCAGCAGCGCTCCTGACAGCTACGAGCAGTACTTC. Residues: CASSAPDSYEQYF.

J is TRBJ2-7 and V is TRBV7-9; 7 nucleotides match TRBD1. V lost 3 bases to trimming and J lost 5 bases; unmatched junction nucleotides: 16. There are 17 residues in the CDR3. Germline values: CDR1 SEHNR, CDR2 FQNEAQ (reference sequence). The DNA for the CDR3 is TGTGCCAGCAGCTTGAGGGGCCAGGGGGAAGATAAGGACGAGCAGTACTTC. Residues: CASSLRGQGEDKDEQYF.

V usage is TRBV19 and J usage is TRBJ1-1; D call uncertain. Germline assignment: CDR1 LNHDA and CDR2 SQIVND (reference sequence). The CDR3 totals 13 residues. Trimming cost V 6 bases and J 0 bases, with 8 bases left between them. The CDR3 nucleotides read TGTGCCAGTAGGGCGACACTGAACACTGAAGCTTTCTTT. Amino acids: CASRATLNTEAFF.

The chain employs TRBV7-6 and TRBJ1-2; 7 nucleotides align to TRBD1. The CDR3 extends over 15 amino acids. Germline values: CDR1 SGHVS, CDR2 FNYEAQ. The V gene end was trimmed by 5 bases and the J gene end by 8 bases; junction bases not matched to a gene: 14. CDR3 region: CASSPARTGASGYTF. CDR3 nucleotide sequence: TGTGCCAGCAGCCCAGCACGGACAGGTGCCAGCGGCTACACCTTC.

The genes are TRBV2 and TRBJ1-1; 7 bases are a match to TRBD1. Trimming cost V 3 bases and J 3 bases; bases outside gene matches: 1. The CDR3 runs 13 residues. Germline CDR1 and CDR2: SNHLY and FYNNEI. In DNA form, the CDR3 reads TGTGCCAGCAGTGATGGACAGGACACTGAAGCTTTCTTT. Its translation: CASSDGQDTEAFF.

The rearrangement links TRBV18 to TRBJ1-3; D is perhaps TRBD1 (6 bases). In germline, CDR1 is KGHSH, CDR2 LQKENI. This CDR3 spans 15 amino acids. Between the trimmed V and J ends, which lost 4 bases and 1 base, there was a span of 11 bases. CDR3 sequence: CASSRNRESGNTIYF. DNA for the CDR3: TGTGCCAGCTCACGTAACAGGGAATCTGGAAACACCATATATTTT. The variable domain in full, with the rest retrieved from reference TRBV18 and TRBJ1-3, is NAGVMQNPRHLVRRRGQEARLRCSPMKGHSHVYWYRQLPEEGLKFMVYLQKENIIDESGMPKERFSAEFPKEGPSILRIQQVVRGDSAAYFCASSRNRESGNTIYFGEGSWLTVV.

This chain links TRBV11-2 with TRBJ2-7, with a possible D match to TRBD2 (5 bases). CDR1 and CDR2 (germline): SGHAT, FQNNGV. V lost 1 base and J lost 0, with 19 bases in between. The CDR3 consists of 18 residues. The CDR3 DNA sequence: TGTGCCAGCAGCTTAGGACTACGGGCGGCCGACGACTCCTACGAGCAGTACTTC. Its protein product is CASSLGLRAADDSYEQYF.

The chain is built from TRBV7-9 and TRBJ2-7, with 9 nucleotides matching TRBD2. V shed 4 bases and J 3 bases; nucleotides not matched to a gene: 7. CDR1 and CDR2 from the germline V gene are SEHNR and FQNEAQ (reference sequence). This CDR3 contains 15 residues. The CDR3 bases are TGTGCCAGCAGCTCTCCCCTAGCGGGGCGCTACGAGCAGTACTTC. Translation gives CASSSPLAGRYEQYF.

The J gene is TRBJ2-5, the V gene TRBV7-3; TRBD2 matches 12 bases. The CDR3 has 18 amino acids. J lost 1 base, V lost 1 base, and 7 bases had no gene match. Per germline, CDR1 SGHTA and CDR2 FQGTGA. The CDR3 protein is CASSLRNATSGGQETQYF. The CDR3, as DNA: TGTGCCAGCAGCTTAAGGAACGCGACTAGCGGGGGCCAAGAGACCCAGTACTTC.

The genes are TRBV9 and TRBJ2-3; TRBD2 matches 15 bases. The CDR3 has 17 residues. Trimming at V came to 3 bases and at J to 3 bases, leaving 5 bases not matched to a gene. Germline loops: CDR1 SGDLS, CDR2 YYNGEE. Written as DNA, the CDR3 is TGTGCCAGCAGCGGCCCGGGACTAGCGGGGGGAACAGATACGCAGTATTTT. Amino acid sequence: CASSGPGLAGGTDTQYF. Complete variable domain (other parts from reference TRBV9 and TRBJ2-3): DSGVTQTPKHLITATGQRVTLRCSPRSGDLSVYWYQQSLDQGLQFLIQYYNGEERAKGNILERFSAQQFPDLHSELNLSSLELGDSALYFCASSGPGLAGGTDTQYFGPGTRLTVL.

The V call is TRBV11-2, the J call TRBJ2-6; 10 positions agree with TRBD2. Germline lookup yields CDR1 SGHAT and CDR2 FQNNGV. The J segment lost 0 bases and the V segment lost 4 bases, leaving 0 bases of the junction unmatched. The CDR3 length is 16 residues. In nucleotides, the CDR3 is TGTGCCAGCAGCTCTAGCGGGGGCTCTGGGGCCAACGTCCTGACTTTC. The encoded protein is CASSSSGGSGANVLTF.

The chain combines TRBV6-5 with TRBJ1-6; D is unclear. The CDR3 runs to 12 residues. CDR1 is MNHEY and CDR2 is SVGAGI in the germline V gene. Trimming removed 4 bases at V and 11 bases at J, with 9 bases between. In DNA form, the CDR3 reads TGTGCCAGCAGTTTCCCAGGCGCACCCCTCCACTTT. Translation gives CASSFPGAPLHF.

This clone was observed a handful of times. This chain connects TRBV4-1 to TRBJ1-5; D is perhaps TRBD1 (6 bases). Germline V gene data show CDR1 as MGHRA and CDR2 as YSYEKL. Trimming cost V 2 bases and J 7 bases, with 18 bases left between them. CDR3 length: 16 residues. The CDR3 nucleotides read TGCGCCAGCAGCCAAAAGGGCGGCAGGGGAAACCAGCCCCAGCATTTT. Translating it yields CASSQKGGRGNQPQHF.

V and J are TRBV11-2 and TRBJ1-2, with TRBD1 matching 8 bases. V lost 0 bases and J lost 7; bases outside the gene matches: 16. CDR3 length equals 18 residues. The germline V gene encodes CDR1 SGHAT and CDR2 FQNNGV. The CDR3 bases are TGTGCCAGCAGCTTAGATCCGGTCAGGGGGCGCTTTTCTACTGGCTACACCTTC. This translates into CASSLDPVRGRFSTGYTF.

Details on this clone: A read error may produce the germline difference seen at one junction end. This chain links TRBV2 with TRBJ1-2; TRBD1 agrees at 7 bases. The CDR3 runs 13 residues. Looked up from germline, CDR1 is SNHLY and CDR2 is FYNNEI. CDR3 sequence reads: CASSEDRDSYLPF. The DNA for the CDR3 is TGTGCCAGCAGTGAAGACCGGGACAGCTATCTACCCTTC.

The gene calls are TRBV25-1 and TRBJ1-1; D gene ambiguous. V shed 4 bases and J shed 1 base, with 13 bases lying between them. The CDR3 contains 15 residues. CDR1 MGHDK and CDR2 SYGVNS come from the germline V gene. The CDR3 here is CASSGHRETNTEAFF. The CDR3 nucleotides read TGTGCCAGCAGTGGACATCGGGAGACGAACACTGAAGCTTTCTTT.

The chain uses TRBV10-3 and TRBJ2-6, with 7 bases fitting TRBD1. The CDR3 covers 16 residues. Germline V CDR1 and CDR2: ENHRY, SYGVKD. V was pared by 10 bases and J by 0 bases, with 9 bases of the junction left unmatched. The CDR3 coding sequence is TGTGCCACCGGACAGGTCCTAATCTCTGGGGCCAACGTCCTGACTTTC. It codes for CATGQVLISGANVLTF.

The chain recombines TRBV4-1 with TRBJ1-2, with 7 positions matching TRBD1. This CDR3 contains 15 residues. V shed 4 bases and J 8 bases; nucleotides not matched to a gene: 13. Germline V CDR1 and CDR2: MGHRA, YSYEKL. The CDR3 DNA follows: TGCGCCAGCAGCCCAGAGAGGGAACAGGGGTGCGGCTACACCTTC. It translates to CASSPEREQGCGYTF.

The rearrangement joins TRBV11-2 to TRBJ1-2; a weak D match, TRBD1 (6 bases). Germline CDR1 SGHAT, CDR2 FQNNGV. Trimming took off 5 bases at V and 7 bases at J, with 26 bases between the two ends. The CDR3 covers 17 residues. The CDR3 sequence: CASSLSRTDSPLRGYTF. The CDR3 region has the DNA TGTGCCAGCAGCCTTAGTCGAACGGACAGCCCCCTTCGTGGCTACACCTTC.

This clone came up once. This rearrangement joins TRBV10-3 to TRBJ1-6; D is ambiguous. Trimming stripped 4 bases from V and 7 bases from J, with 5 bases between. The germline CDR1 and CDR2 sequences are ENHRY and SYGVKD. There are 12 residues in the CDR3. The DNA for the CDR3 is TGTGCCATCAGTGGTCCGAATTCACCCCTCCACTTT. Translation gives CAISGPNSPLHF.

The chain uses TRBV7-2 and TRBJ1-1, with TRBD1 matching 8 bases. This CDR3 has 18 residues. V dropped 1 base and J dropped 4; count of bases not matched to a gene: 14. Looked up from germline, CDR1 is SGHTA and CDR2 is FQGNSA. The CDR3 bases are TGTGCCAGCAGCTTAGAAACCCGGGACAGGTGGGATCGCACTGAAGCTTTCTTT. As protein: CASSLETRDRWDRTEAFF.

The rearrangement joins TRBV4-3 to TRBJ1-1; the D gene is possibly TRBD1 (5 bases). The CDR3 contains 22 residues. Germline assignment: CDR1 LGHNA and CDR2 YSLEER. V shed 0 bases and J shed 6 bases, with 35 bases lying between them. The CDR3 sequence is CASSQEVPPRLARARTSSEAFF. The CDR3 DNA reads TGCGCCAGCAGCCAAGAAGTTCCCCCCAGGCTGGCCAGGGCACGTACTTCATCTGAAGCTTTCTTT.

The V and J genes are TRBV5-1 and TRBJ2-7, with 8 bases lining up with TRBD1. V shed 0 bases, J shed 3 bases, and the junction held 23 bases outside the gene matches. This CDR3 comprises 21 residues. Per the germline V gene, CDR1 is SGHRS and CDR2 is YFSETQ. The CDR3 spells CASSLASFGTGILLPNYEQYF. The CDR3 region has the DNA TGCGCCAGCAGCTTGGCCTCTTTCGGGACAGGTATACTACTACCGAACTACGAGCAGTACTTC.

The rearrangement links TRBV6-6 to TRBJ1-3; 7 bases match TRBD1. This CDR3 spans 14 amino acids. V trimming: 7 bases; J trimming: 6 bases; junction bases outside the gene matches: 9. Looked up from germline, CDR1 is MNHNY and CDR2 is SVGAGI (reference sequence). The CDR3 loop is CASNRQGGLNTIYF. CDR3 nucleotides: TGTGCCAGCAACCGACAGGGTGGATTAAACACCATATATTTT.